This is a list of T cell receptor beta chains from one sample in a study of post-analysis software for immune sequencing data. TCRdb passed the PCR reads through MiXCR, listing each CDR3 protein once. The sample lists roughly 200,000 distinct CDR3 sequences, 29% seen once, with approximately 3% in the top ten. Sample: blood. The receptors come from a girl aged 2-17 years with multiple sclerosis. Both conserved end residues are trimmed from each CDR3. The D gene is left open where the match is weak.

.,TRBV4-1,TRBJ2-7,ASSHPSGYEQY
.,TRBV5-1,TRBJ2-1,ASSPIGTGRSYNEQF
TRBD1,TRBV10-3,TRBJ2-1,AVGGTGAYNEQF
.,TRBV28,TRBJ1-1,ASSFPMTAEAF
.,TRBV4-1,TRBJ2-1,ASSQVSSQANEQF
.,TRBV7-9,TRBJ2-4,ASSQNWGRAQEGQY
TRBD2,TRBV20-1,TRBJ2-3,SAPHPWREETDTQY
.,TRBV5-1,TRBJ1-1,ASSASTVMSTEAF
TRBD1,TRBV6-2/TRBV6-3,TRBJ1-6,ASSTIAPGQGVAHNSPLH
.,TRBV7-2,TRBJ1-5,ASSVGHRISNQPQH
.,TRBV29-1,TRBJ2-1,SVLLLQVPYNEQF
TRBD1,TRBV5-6,TRBJ1-3,ASSRRGPSSENTIY
.,TRBV12-3/TRBV12-4,TRBJ1-2,ASTLQQGANYGYT
.,TRBV6-1,TRBJ2-1,ASSEGGGLEQF
.,TRBV3-1,TRBJ2-7,ASSLYRVTEQY
.,TRBV18,TRBJ2-7,ASSPDYVGDAQY
.,TRBV7-9,TRBJ2-3,ASNRGTDTQY
.,TRBV28,TRBJ2-7,ASIRPGAPYEQY
.,TRBV6-2/TRBV6-3,TRBJ1-2,ASSYSMVGIFVEGYT
TRBD1,TRBV5-1,TRBJ2-7,ASSVDRDYEQY
TRBD2,TRBV7-2,TRBJ2-3,ASSSGLAGGADTQY
.,TRBV21-1,TRBJ1-2,ASSKGLRLDYGYT
.,TRBV6-5,TRBJ2-5,ASSLGHPGGQY
TRBD2,TRBV5-1,TRBJ2-5,ASSQEKVAGRETQY
TRBD2,TRBV27,TRBJ2-5,ASSLLAGGQETQY
.,TRBV18,TRBJ2-3,ASSPPTIDTQY
TRBD1,TRBV3-1,TRBJ1-1,ASSQVPTGGNTEAF
TRBD2,TRBV12-3/TRBV12-4,TRBJ2-4,ASGGSGSVGNIQY
.,TRBV6-5,TRBJ2-1,ASSSQEESSYNEQF
TRBD1,TRBV5-1,TRBJ2-1,ASSSDRGSSSYNEQF
.,TRBV6-1,TRBJ2-5,ASRPGNGVETQY
TRBD1,TRBV28,TRBJ2-5,ASAPIILGVQGEETQY
.,TRBV6-1,TRBJ2-7,ASSESTVYEQY
.,TRBV5-1,TRBJ1-1,ASSLDYRGTNTEAF
TRBD1,TRBV18,TRBJ2-5,ASSHLQGRETQY
TRBD2,TRBV2,TRBJ2-2,ASRRTSGSTGELF
TRBD2,TRBV7-9,TRBJ2-5,ASSFKAGDKY
.,TRBV7-8,TRBJ1-2,ASSPRLAGHGYT
.,TRBV5-1,TRBJ2-3,ASSFVQDTQY
.,TRBV28,TRBJ1-2,ASSTDSRHGYT
TRBD2,TRBV7-2,TRBJ2-1,ASSPTGRGVEQF
.,TRBV20-1,TRBJ2-3,SARGTSTDTQY